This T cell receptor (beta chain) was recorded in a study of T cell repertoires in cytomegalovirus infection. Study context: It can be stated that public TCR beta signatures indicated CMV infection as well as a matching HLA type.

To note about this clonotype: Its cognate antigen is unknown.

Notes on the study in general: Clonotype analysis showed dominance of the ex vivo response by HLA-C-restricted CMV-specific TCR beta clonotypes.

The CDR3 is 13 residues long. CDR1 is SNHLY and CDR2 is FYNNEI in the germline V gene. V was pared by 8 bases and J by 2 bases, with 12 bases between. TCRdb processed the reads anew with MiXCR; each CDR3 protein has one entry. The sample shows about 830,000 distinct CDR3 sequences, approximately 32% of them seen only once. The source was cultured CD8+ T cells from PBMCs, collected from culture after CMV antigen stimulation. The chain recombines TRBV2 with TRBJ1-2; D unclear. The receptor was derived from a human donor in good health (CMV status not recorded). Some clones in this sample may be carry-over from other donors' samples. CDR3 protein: CASLPGSNYGYTF. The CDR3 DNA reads TGTGCCAGCCTACCCGGCAGCAACTATGGCTACACCTTC.